This T cell receptor (beta chain) was obtained from a study of cytotoxic CD8 clonotypes in ibrutinib-treated CLL. Sequenced by immunoSEQ multiplex PCR; TCRdb stores in-frame clones only, minus some. This repertoire shows about 30,000 clones, roughly 50% found once; its top ten account for over 4.5%. V was pared by 5 bases and J by 2 bases, with 8 bases of the junction left unmatched. This CDR3 is 15 amino acids long. Germline CDR1 and CDR2: SGHRS and YFSETQ. The TCR originated in a human donor with chronic lymphocytic leukemia. The chain recombines TRBV5-1 with TRBJ2-7; TRBD1 agrees at 9 bases. The material sequenced was PBMCs, taken before ibrutinib treatment. CDR3 protein: CASSWDREGPYEQYF. As DNA, the CDR3 is TGCGCCAGCAGTTGGGACAGGGAGGGTCCCTACGAGCAGTACTTC.